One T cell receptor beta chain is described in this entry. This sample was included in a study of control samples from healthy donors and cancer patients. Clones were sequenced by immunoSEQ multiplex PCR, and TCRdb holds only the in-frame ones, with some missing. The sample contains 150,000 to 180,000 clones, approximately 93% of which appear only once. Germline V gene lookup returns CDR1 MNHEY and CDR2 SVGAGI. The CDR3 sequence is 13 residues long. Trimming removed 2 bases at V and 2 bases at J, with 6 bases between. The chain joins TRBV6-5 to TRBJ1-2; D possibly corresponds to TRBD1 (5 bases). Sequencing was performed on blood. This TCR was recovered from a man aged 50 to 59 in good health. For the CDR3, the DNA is TGTGCCAGCAGTTACGCAGGGAACTATGGCTACACCTTC. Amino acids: CASSYAGNYGYTF.